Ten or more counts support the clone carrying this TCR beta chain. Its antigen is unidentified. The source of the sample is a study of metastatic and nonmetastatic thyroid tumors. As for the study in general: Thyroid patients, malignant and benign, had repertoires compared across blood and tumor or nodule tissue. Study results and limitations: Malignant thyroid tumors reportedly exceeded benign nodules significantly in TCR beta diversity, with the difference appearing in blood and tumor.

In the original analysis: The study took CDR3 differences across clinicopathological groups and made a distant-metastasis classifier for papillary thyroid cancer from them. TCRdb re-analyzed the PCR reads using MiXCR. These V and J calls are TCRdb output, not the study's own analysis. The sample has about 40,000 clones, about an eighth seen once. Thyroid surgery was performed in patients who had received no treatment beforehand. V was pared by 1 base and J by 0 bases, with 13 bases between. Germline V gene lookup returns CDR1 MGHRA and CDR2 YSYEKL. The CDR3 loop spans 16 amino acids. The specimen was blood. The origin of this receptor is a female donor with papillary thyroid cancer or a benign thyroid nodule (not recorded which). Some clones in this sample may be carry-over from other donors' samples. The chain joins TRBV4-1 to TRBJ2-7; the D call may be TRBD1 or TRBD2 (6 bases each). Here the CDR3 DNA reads TGCGCCAGCAGCCAAGCTCGGGGGACACCCTCCTACGAGCAGTACTTC. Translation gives CASSQARGTPSYEQYF.